Each of the 3 T cell receptor beta chains below was sequenced from the same sample in a study of cytotoxic CD8 clonotypes in ibrutinib-treated CLL. The data were produced by immunoSEQ multiplex PCR, yet TCRdb's version contains in-frame clones alone and is incomplete. The data contain 57,000 or so clones, roughly 50% of them singletons. Sequencing used PBMCs, obtained at disease progression, from a patient treated with ibrutinib. These receptors all come from a human donor with chronic lymphocytic leukemia.

This clone was detected only a few times. This chain links TRBV30 with TRBJ1-1; 10 bases are shared with TRBD1. Germline CDR1 is GTSNPN and CDR2 is SVGIG (reference sequence). The CDR3 covers 13 residues. The junction had 10 bases not matched to a gene; V was cut back by 5 bases and J by 10 bases. DNA of the CDR3: TGTGCCTGGGACCGGGACAGGGGATTTGCAGCTTTCTTT. Protein: CAWDRDRGFAAFF.

This clone was found many times. The V call is TRBV6-5, the J call TRBJ1-3; no definite D call. CDR3 size: 13 residues. Germline CDR1 is MNHEY and CDR2 is SVGAGI. The ends were cut back, 8 bases at V and 0 bases at J, with 8 bases in the middle. CDR3 sequence: CASGPLSGNTIYF. CDR3 nucleotides: TGTGCCAGCGGCCCACTCTCTGGAAACACCATATATTTT.

The chain uses TRBV9 and TRBJ2-7, with 10 positions matching TRBD2. The germline CDR1 and CDR2 sequences are SGDLS and YYNGEE. The CDR3 consists of 16 residues. V trimming: 0 bases; J trimming: 6 bases; junction bases outside the gene matches: 9. The CDR3 DNA reads TGTGCCAGCAGCGTAGCAGGAGCGGGAGGGCCCCGCGAGCAGTACTTC. Translated, it gives CASSVAGAGGPREQYF. The full variable domain, its missing parts supplied by reference TRBV9 and TRBJ2-7, is DSGVTQTPKHLITATGQRVTLRCSPRSGDLSVYWYQQSLDQGLQFLIQYYNGEERAKGNILERFSAQQFPDLHSELNLSSLELGDSALYFCASSVAGAGGPREQYFGPGTRLTVT.